Following are 22 T cell receptor beta chains from one sample sequenced in a study of cytomegalovirus exposure and HLA in healthy donors. 60 Vbeta and 13 Jbeta primers were used in PCR. The table came from immunoSEQ multiplex PCR; TCRdb's copy has only in-frame clones and leaves some out. The table shows just under 95,000 clones, with over 65% occurring only once. Source material: PBMCs. The receptors here all came from a human donor in good health.

The rearrangement uses TRBV9 and TRBJ1-1; the D is unclear. The V gene's germline CDR1 is SGDLS and CDR2 YYNGEE. The CDR3 is 14 amino acids. V shed 2 bases and J shed 4 bases, with 12 bases lying between them. Written as DNA, the CDR3 is TGTGCCAGCAGCGTTGGTGGGGAGGGCACTGAAGCTTTCTTT. Translated: CASSVGGEGTEAFF.

The gene calls are TRBV28 and TRBJ2-7, with TRBD1 identical over 9 bases. The germline CDR1 and CDR2 sequences are MDHEN and SYDVKM. This CDR3 contains 13 residues. Trimming cost V 3 bases and J 5 bases; bases outside gene matches: 2. The CDR3 protein is CASSFGTGNEQYF. CDR3 sequence (DNA): TGTGCCAGCAGTTTCGGGACAGGGAACGAGCAGTACTTC.

CDR3 nucleotide sequence: TGTGCCTGGAGTGGGATAGCAAGCTACAATGAGCAGTTCTTC. Protein sequence: CAWSGIASYNEQFF. The chain is built from TRBV30 and TRBJ2-1; D gene uncertain. The CDR3 has 14 residues. CDR1 GTSNPN and CDR2 SVGIG come from the germline V gene (reference sequence). V was cut by 1 base and J by 3 bases, with 10 bases left in between.

The V gene is TRBV7-8, the J gene TRBJ2-3; 8 bases map to TRBD2. The CDR3 is 16 residues long. V lost 2 bases to trimming and J lost 0 bases; unmatched junction nucleotides: 4. Germline V CDR1 and CDR2: SGHVS, FQNEAQ. The CDR3 nucleotides read TGTGCCAGCAGCTTACTAGCGGGCACTAGCACAGATACGCAGTATTTT. Its protein product is CASSLLAGTSTDTQYF.

This chain uses TRBV6-6 with TRBJ2-7, with 7 bases fitting TRBD2. The trim removed 6 bases at V and 5 bases at J, leaving 4 bases unmatched. Looked up from germline, CDR1 is MNHNY and CDR2 is SVGAGI (reference sequence). The CDR3 consists of 12 residues. CDR3 sequence (DNA): TGTGCCAGCAGACTAGCGCAGAACGAGCAGTACTTC. Its protein is CASRLAQNEQYF.

The V call is TRBV7-2, the J call TRBJ2-7, with 8 bases identical to TRBD2. Germline V CDR1 and CDR2: SGHTA, FQGNSA. V lost 5 bases and J lost 0; bases outside the gene matches: 3. The CDR3 runs 14 residues. The CDR3 nucleotides read TGTGCCAGCAGCGCAGCGGGAGTCTCCTACGAGCAGTACTTC. It encodes CASSAAGVSYEQYF. The variable domain in full, with the rest retrieved from reference TRBV7-2 and TRBJ2-7, is GAGVSQSPSNKVTEKGKDVELRCDPISGHTALYWYRQSLGQGLEFLIYFQGNSAPDKSGLPSDRFSAERTGGSVSTLTIQRTQQEDSAVYLCASSAAGVSYEQYFGPGTRLTVT.

There are a few counts of this clone. The V gene is TRBV19, the J gene TRBJ1-1; D unresolved. The CDR3 has 13 amino acids. Germline V gene sequence: CDR1 LNHDA, CDR2 SQIVND (reference sequence). The V gene lost 5 bases and the J gene lost 4 bases, with 11 bases spanning the gap. The DNA for the CDR3 is TGTGCCAGTAGTGCCCAGGTGGGCACTGAAGCTTTCTTT. Its translation is CASSAQVGTEAFF. The complete variable domain, with remaining parts taken from reference TRBV19 and TRBJ1-1, reads DGGITQSPKYLFRKEGQNVTLSCEQNLNHDAMYWYRQDPGQGLRLIYYSQIVNDFQKGDIAEGYSVSREKKESFPLTVTSAQKNPTAFYLCASSAQVGTEAFFGQGTRLTVV.

V and J are TRBV30 and TRBJ1-2, with a weak D call TRBD1 (5 bases). V was clipped by 2 bases and J by 2 bases, with 9 bases between them. This CDR3 contains 13 residues. Germline CDR1 GTSNPN, CDR2 SVGIG (reference sequence). The chain's CDR3 is CAWSTGENYGYTF. The DNA of the CDR3 is TGTGCCTGGAGTACAGGAGAAAACTATGGCTACACCTTC.

This chain uses TRBV21-1 with TRBJ2-6; TRBD1 reflects the table's D call only, with no check against the DNA. TRBV21-1 has pseudogene status. This CDR3 contains 20 residues. The CDR3 DNA sequence: TGTGCCAGCAGCAAGGTTAAAGGGACAGAAGGAGGGACTGGGGCCAACGTCCTGACTTTC. It specifies CASSKVKGTEGGTGANVLTF.

This chain uses TRBV7-3 with TRBJ1-1, with 7 bases aligning to TRBD1. The ends lost 5 bases at V and 2 bases at J; junction bases unmatched: 5. The CDR3 runs 14 residues. Germline V lookup: CDR1 SGHTA, CDR2 FQGTGA. The CDR3 loop reads CASSPDRRNTEAFF. DNA of the CDR3: TGTGCCAGCAGCCCGGACAGGCGTAACACTGAAGCTTTCTTT.

This clone was recorded a few times. The V gene is TRBV28, the J gene TRBJ1-2, with D possibly being TRBD1 (5 bases). The germline gives CDR1 MDHEN, CDR2 SYDVKM. This CDR3 is 15 amino acids long. Trimming removed 7 bases at V and 0 bases at J, with 15 bases between. CDR3 bases: TGTGCCAGCACATCAGGGATGGGGTCTAACTATGGCTACACCTTC. This codes for CASTSGMGSNYGYTF.

The chain combines TRBV6-1 with TRBJ2-7; D call uncertain. The CDR3 sequence is 11 residues long. Trimming left V 5 bases short and J 7 bases short, with 9 bases between. CDR1 is MNHNS and CDR2 is SASEGT in the germline V gene. This CDR3 is CASSSLREQYF. Here the CDR3 DNA reads TGTGCCAGCAGTTCATTACGGGAGCAGTACTTC.

The rearrangement links TRBV9 to TRBJ2-2; 7 positions match TRBD1. This CDR3 spans 15 amino acids. V shed 3 bases, J shed 0 bases, and the junction held 2 bases outside the gene matches. Germline V gives CDR1 SGDLS, CDR2 YYNGEE. The CDR3 DNA sequence: TGTGCCAGCAGCGGGGGGACAGCGAACACCGGGGAGCTGTTTTTT. This codes for CASSGGTANTGELFF.

This clone has only one observation. This chain connects TRBV7-8 to TRBJ1-6; no clear D. The CDR3 totals 16 residues. V dropped 1 base and J dropped 6 bases, with 13 bases sitting between them. The germline gives CDR1 SGHVS, CDR2 FQNEAQ. CDR3 in DNA: TGTGCCAGCAGCTTAGTTGAGGAGATCCGTAATTCACCCCTCCACTTT. Its protein product is CASSLVEEIRNSPLHF.

V usage is TRBV28 and J usage is TRBJ2-7, with TRBD1 as a possible D gene (5 bases). Between the trimmed V and J ends, which lost 7 bases and 2 bases, there was a span of 12 bases. This CDR3 is built from 13 residues. Looked up from germline, CDR1 is MDHEN and CDR2 is SYDVKM. The CDR3 is CASTRTPTYEQYF. The CDR3, as DNA: TGTGCCAGCACAAGGACACCTACCTACGAGCAGTACTTC.

The V call is TRBV2, the J call TRBJ2-5; maybe TRBD1 (6 bases). The CDR3 runs to 12 residues. V was cut by 3 bases and J by 6 bases, with 8 bases left in between. Germline CDR1 SNHLY, CDR2 FYNNEI. The CDR3 loop is CASSDRGKTQYF. CDR3 nucleotide sequence: TGTGCCAGCAGTGACAGGGGAAAGACCCAGTACTTC.

The chain is built from TRBV2 and TRBJ1-2, with no clear D. Germline loops: CDR1 SNHLY, CDR2 FYNNEI. This CDR3 is built from 13 residues. With 3 bases removed from V and 8 bases from J, the gap between germline ends came to 13 bases. DNA of the CDR3: TGTGCCAGCAGTGAGCTCCAGGCAAACGGCTACACCTTC. It codes for CASSELQANGYTF.

The chain carries TRBV7-8 and TRBJ1-1; D remains ambiguous. CDR3 length: 12 amino acids. CDR1 and CDR2 (germline): SGHVS, FQNEAQ. Trimming left V 5 bases short and J 7 bases short, with 11 bases between. DNA for the CDR3: TGTGCCAGCAGCCCCCTCTTCGGTGAAGCTTTCTTT. Translated: CASSPLFGEAFF.

The chain links TRBV4-1 to TRBJ2-5, with a possible D match to TRBD2 (5 bases). This CDR3 region has 16 residues. Germline V gene sequence: CDR1 MGHRA, CDR2 YSYEKL. V lost 0 bases to trimming and J lost 4 bases, with 15 bases between them. DNA of the CDR3: TGCGCCAGCAGCCAAGATGAGGGTCCGACCCCAGAGACCCAGTACTTC. Its protein is CASSQDEGPTPETQYF.

This chain uses TRBV15 with TRBJ2-7; D possibly corresponds to TRBD1 (6 bases). The ends were cut back, 0 bases at V and 3 bases at J, with 9 bases in the middle. The CDR3 runs to 14 residues. CDR1 LNHNV and CDR2 YYDKDF come from the germline V gene (reference sequence). CDR3 in DNA: TGTGCCACCAGCAGAGACGAGGGGGACTACGAGCAGTACTTC. It encodes CATSRDEGDYEQYF. Based on the CDR3 plus reference TRBV15 and TRBJ2-7, the full variable domain is DAMVIQNPRYQVTQFGKPVTLSCSQTLNHNVMYWYQQKSSQAPKLLFHYYDKDFNNEADTPDNFQSRRPNTSFCFLDIRSPGLGDTAMYLCATSRDEGDYEQYFGPGTRLTVT.

This clone was observed once. The chain couples TRBV13 to TRBJ2-3, with TRBD2 matching 11 bases. Looked up from germline, CDR1 is PRHDT and CDR2 is FYEKMQ (reference sequence). The J segment lost 6 bases and the V segment lost 6 bases, leaving 8 bases of the junction unmatched. The CDR3 consists of 15 residues. CDR3 region: CASSFRTSGSDTQYF. The CDR3 DNA is TGTGCCAGCAGTTTCAGGACTAGCGGGTCGGATACGCAGTATTTT.

The V call is TRBV11-2, the J call TRBJ1-2; 8 bases agree with TRBD1. The CDR3 totals 15 residues. J gave up 8 bases and V 5 bases, and 13 bases lay outside the gene matches. Germline CDR1 reads SGHAT; CDR2 reads FQNNGV. CDR3 in amino acids: CASSPKLQGEGGYTF. DNA of the CDR3: TGTGCCAGCAGCCCTAAACTACAGGGGGAAGGGGGCTACACCTTC.